A selection of T cell receptor beta chains follows, all from one sample in a study of blood T cell repertoires in COVID-19. Assay used: immunoSEQ multiplex PCR; TCRdb lists only in-frame clones, some missing. There are fewer than 250,000 clones in the sample; roughly 80% occur only once, and approximately 10% lies in the top ten. Source material: peripheral blood. The receptors were gathered from a woman aged 80 or over with COVID-19, enrolled during active disease. Each CDR3 is given with its conserved first and last residue. The order of the fields is V gene, CDR3 length, CDR3 protein.

TRBV19,15,CASSIGQKPNQPQHF
TRBV24-1,17,CATSDPRDSLGDNEQFF
TRBV4-1,17,CASSQLQGMGSNQPQHF
TRBV2,13,CASSPDRAPEAFF
TRBV10-3,14,CAIRAPTQNTEAFF
TRBV19,15,CASSLKTGGGHGYTF
TRBV10-3,15,CAISSGTLSNNEQFF
TRBV6-5,14,CASSSRDIVSPLHF
TRBV24-1,14,CATSRGNMNTEAFF
TRBV4-1,15,CASSLGGVSYNEQFF
TRBV18,14,CASSPGGGERPQHF
TRBV5-6,18,CASSPDRVGLSGANVLTF
TRBV27,14,CASQGRGLNTEAFF
TRBV12-3/TRBV12-4,13,CASRLTGHYGYTF
TRBV6-5,16,CASSYSGGSGTGELFF
TRBV5-4,15,CASSLSGGALETQYF
TRBV30,13,CAWRLQGSEKLFF
TRBV18,14,CASSPLGAQETQYF
TRBV7-9,14,CASSLSGAQETQYF
TRBV5-5,12,CASSSGQGEQYF
TRBV12-3/TRBV12-4,13,CASSFSQGQPQHF
TRBV6-1,17,CASSVTGTTTIVGELFF
TRBV3-1/TRBV3-2,13,CASRWTGNTEAFF
TRBV4-2,17,CASSQETSGGPRDTQYF
TRBV4-2,16,CASSQASPSGTGELFF
TRBV9,15,CASSSQSGGTDTQYF
TRBV5-6,15,CASSLDTGARHGYTF
TRBV7-9,16,CASIGQGAQRGAGYTF
TRBV5-1,15,CASSTRTGEDSPLHF
TRBV5-1,16,CASSLVRGASTDTQYF
TRBV7-3,13,CASSLRVTGELFF
TRBV7-2,15,CASSSGQASNSPLHF
TRBV30,14,CAWSVRVLAGELFF
TRBV27,14,CASSVRRGGDEQYF
TRBV6-4,14,CASSGGANTGELFF
TRBV2,14,CASERQGPWDTQYF
TRBV6-4,13,CASSALVSDTQYF
TRBV5-4,13,CASSLAGQTEAFF
TRBV19,12,CASRSGKNTIYF
TRBV5-4,15,CASSLPGSGANVLTF
TRBV3-1/TRBV3-2,13,CASSQDPGDTQYF
TRBV6-2/TRBV6-3,15,CASSYDTRIAAEAFF
TRBV19,16,CASSIGFSLNTGELFF
TRBV28,13,CASKPGVHTEAFF
TRBV3-1/TRBV3-2,16,CASSQDRRGGGNTIYF
TRBV7-2,13,CASSQGANYEQYF
TRBV11-1,14,CASSPGQGASEAFF
TRBV19,18,CASRRNVWGTGGTDTQYF
TRBV10-1,12,CASSESTGKAFF
TRBV6-5,14,CASSREGGADTQYF
TRBV13,14,CASSGDGFTETQYF
TRBV9,15,CASSVSTRVGEKLFF
TRBV6-5,14,CASSAIAGLGELFF
TRBV5-1,16,CASSPRGLTGSYEQYF
TRBV5-4,15,CASGHIGQGTYEQYF